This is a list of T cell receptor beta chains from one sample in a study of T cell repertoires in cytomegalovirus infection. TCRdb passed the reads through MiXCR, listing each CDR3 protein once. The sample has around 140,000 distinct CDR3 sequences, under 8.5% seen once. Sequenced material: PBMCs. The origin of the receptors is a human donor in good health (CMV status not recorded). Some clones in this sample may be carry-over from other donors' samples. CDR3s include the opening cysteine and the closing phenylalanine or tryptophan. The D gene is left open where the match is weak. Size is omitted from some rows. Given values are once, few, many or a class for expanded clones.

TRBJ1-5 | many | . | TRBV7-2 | CASSFRFNQPQHF | TGTGCCAGCAGCTTCCGGTTTAACCAGCCCCAGCATTTT
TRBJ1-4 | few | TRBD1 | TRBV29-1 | CSGGDRSRRKLFF | TGCAGCGGAGGGGACAGGAGTAGGCGAAAACTGTTTTTT
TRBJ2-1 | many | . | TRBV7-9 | CASSNPSRGGEQFF | TGTGCCAGCAGCAACCCTAGCAGGGGGGGAGAGCAGTTCTTC
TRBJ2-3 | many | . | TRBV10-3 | CAISESTGVTDTQYF | TGTGCCATCAGTGAGTCGACTGGGGTCACAGATACGCAGTATTTT
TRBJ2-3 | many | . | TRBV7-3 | CASSSGSYSTDTQYF | TGTGCCAGCAGTTCAGGGTCCTATAGCACAGATACGCAGTATTTT
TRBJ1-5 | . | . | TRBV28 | CASSSMDNQPQHF | TGTGCCAGCAGCTCGATGGACAATCAGCCCCAGCATTTT
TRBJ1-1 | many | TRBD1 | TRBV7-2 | CASSSLHTTNRGRRLEAFF | TGTGCCAGCAGCTCCCTACATACGACTAACAGGGGGCGACGTCTGGAAGCTTTCTTT
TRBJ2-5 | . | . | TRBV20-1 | CSARGFQGETQYF | TGCAGTGCTAGAGGTTTTCAAGGAGAGACCCAGTACTTC
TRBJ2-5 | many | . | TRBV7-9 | CASTSLAIQETQYF | TGTGCCAGCACCTCTCTGGCTATCCAAGAGACCCAGTACTTC
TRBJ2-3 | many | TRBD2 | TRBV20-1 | CSARDFQRGSTDTQYF | TGCAGTGCTAGAGATTTCCAGCGGGGGAGCACAGATACGCAGTATTTT
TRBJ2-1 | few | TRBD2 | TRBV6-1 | CASSYSGSGGSYNEQFF | TGTGCCAGCAGTTATAGTGGTAGCGGGGGGTCCTACAATGAGCAGTTCTTC
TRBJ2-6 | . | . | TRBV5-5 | CASSYDANGANVLTF | TGTGCCAGCAGCTATGACGCGAATGGGGCCAACGTCCTGACTTTC